The sequence of this T cell receptor beta chain was determined in a study of T cell responses to AZD1222 COVID-19 vaccine. Points from the study as a whole: Most donors were white British, females outnumbered males, and clonal diversity was possibly underestimated. Reportedly, close to half of spike-specific TCRs are directed against unmutated variant regions. Sampled repertoires all dated from after the peak T cell response.

Of note for this clone: The antigen remains undetermined.

TCRdb keeps only in-frame clones here, not all; method: immunoSEQ multiplex PCR. The table lists 180,000 or so clones, more than 80% of them singletons. The CDR3 is 13 residues long. Trimming left V 6 bases short and J 3 bases short, with 12 bases between. CDR1 MNHEY and CDR2 SVGEGT come from the germline V gene. This TCR was recovered from an adult who received the MenACWY meningococcal vaccine as a control. The specimen was peripheral blood, collected 28 days after the second dose of the MenACWY control vaccine. The chain carries TRBV6-2 or TRBV6-3 and TRBJ2-7; D not certain. CDR3 amino acids: CASSSATFYEQYF. CDR3 in DNA: TGTGCCAGCAGCTCCGCAACCTTCTACGAGCAGTACTTC.